This TCR beta chain was retrieved from a study of somatic mutations in cytotoxic T cells in rheumatoid arthritis. Both CD4+ and CD8+ cells were separated through positive magnetic bead selection, and their purity was verified using flow cytometry. Sequenced by immunoSEQ multiplex PCR; TCRdb stores in-frame clones only, minus some. The table includes 10,000 to 12,000 clones, about three quarters detected once. V shed 3 bases, J shed 5 bases, and the junction held 10 bases outside the gene matches. The germline CDR1 and CDR2 sequences are SGDLS and YYNGEE. The CDR3 spans 15 residues. Within the sample, this clone is medium-sized.

This chain uses TRBV9 with TRBJ1-2; the match to TRBD1 covers 7 bases. Sequencing used CD8+ T cells sorted from blood. The sequence came from a man in his forties or fifties in good health. CDR3 coding DNA: TGTGCCAGCAGCGCGCCGACAGGGTCAGGTTATGGCTACACCTTC. Translation: CASSAPTGSGYGYTF.